This entry features one T cell receptor (beta chain) sequence. As yet, its antigen is unknown. CDR1 and CDR2 from the germline V gene are MNHEY and SMNVEV (reference sequence). The CDR3 has 15 amino acids. The V segment lost 10 bases and the J segment 5 bases; nucleotides outside the gene matches: 10. Some clones are missing from TCRdb's copy, which holds only in-frame ones; the method was immunoSEQ multiplex PCR. The sample contains over 70,000 clones, over 80% of which appear only once. The data belong to a study of graft-versus-host responses after intestinal transplantation. Study-wide background: In this cohort, recipients had multivisceral, liver-intestinal, or isolated intestinal transplants. Every recipient had anti-thymocyte globulin induction and around three years of tacrolimus plus steroids.

The sequences come from unstimulated CD8+ T cells sorted from spleen or lymph node cells, collected before intestinal transplant. This receptor was taken from a human donor who received an intestinal transplant. V is TRBV27 and J is TRBJ2-1, with 11 nucleotides matching TRBD2. CDR3 DNA sequence: TGTGCCACCCAGTTAGCGGGGGGGCTCGACAATGAGCAGTTCTTC. It yields the protein CATQLAGGLDNEQFF.